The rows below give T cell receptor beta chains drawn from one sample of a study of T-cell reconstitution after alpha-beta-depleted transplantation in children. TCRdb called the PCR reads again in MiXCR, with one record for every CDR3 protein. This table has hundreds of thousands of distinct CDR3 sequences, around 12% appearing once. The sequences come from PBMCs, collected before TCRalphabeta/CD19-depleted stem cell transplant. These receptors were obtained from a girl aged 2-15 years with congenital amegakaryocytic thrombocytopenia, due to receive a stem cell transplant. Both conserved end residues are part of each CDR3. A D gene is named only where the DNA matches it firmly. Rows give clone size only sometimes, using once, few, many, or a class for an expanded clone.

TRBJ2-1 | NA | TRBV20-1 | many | TGCAGTGCCCGGGTCAACCCCTACAATGAGCAGTTCTTC | CSARVNPYNEQFF
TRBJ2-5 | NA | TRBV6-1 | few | TGTGCCAGCTCAAGCTGGGGGATTACCAATACGTACCAAGAGACCCAGTACTTC | CASSSWGITNTYQETQYF
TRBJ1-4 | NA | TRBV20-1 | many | TGCAGTGCTGGTGGAGGCGACACGAATGAAAAACTGTTTTTT | CSAGGGDTNEKLFF
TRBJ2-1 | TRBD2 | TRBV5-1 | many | TGCGCCAGCAGGGTTCGGGAGGGAGGATACAATGAGCAGTTCTTC | CASRVREGGYNEQFF
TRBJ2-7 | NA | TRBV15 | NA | TGTGCCACCAGCAGGACCCATAGCCCCTACGAGCAGTACTTC | CATSRTHSPYEQYF
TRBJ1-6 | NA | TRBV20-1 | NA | TGCAGTGCTAGCCGAACCGGGACGACAAATTCACCCCTCCACTTT | CSASRTGTTNSPLHF
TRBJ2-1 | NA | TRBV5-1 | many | TGCGCCAGCAGCTTGGCGCTCGGGTCATCCTACAATGAGCAGTTCTTC | CASSLALGSSYNEQFF
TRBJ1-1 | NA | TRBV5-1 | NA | TGCGCCAGCAGCTTTAACAGGGACACTGAAGCTTTCTTT | CASSFNRDTEAFF
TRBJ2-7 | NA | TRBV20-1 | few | TGCAGTGCTTTACCTGCTGGACAGCAAGGTCGGCGCGAGCAGTACTTC | CSALPAGQQGRREQYF
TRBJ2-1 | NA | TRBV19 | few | TGTGCCAGTAGTGGGCAATCCCTAGCGCCTTACAATGAGCAGTTCTTC | CASSGQSLAPYNEQFF
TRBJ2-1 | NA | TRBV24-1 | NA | TGTGCCACCAGTGACCCTAGGGGGGCTAGGGATGAGCAGTTCTTC | CATSDPRGARDEQFF
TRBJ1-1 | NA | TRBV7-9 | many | TGTGCCAGCAGCTTCTTGGTAGGCCAGAACACTGAAGCTTTCTTT | CASSFLVGQNTEAFF
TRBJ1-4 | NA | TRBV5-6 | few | TGTGCCAGCAGCTTCTGGTCGTTGCGGGAAAAACTGTTTTTT | CASSFWSLREKLFF
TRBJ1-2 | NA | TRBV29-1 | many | TGCAGCGTTGAAGATCAAACGGAAGACTTCTATGGCTACACCTTC | CSVEDQTEDFYGYTF
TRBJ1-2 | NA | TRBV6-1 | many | TGTGCCAGCAGTGAGGTCCGGCCTCACTATGGCTACACCTTC | CASSEVRPHYGYTF
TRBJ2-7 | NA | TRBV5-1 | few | TGCGCCAGCAGCCCAAACGGACGGAGCTCCTACGAGCAGTACTTC | CASSPNGRSSYEQYF
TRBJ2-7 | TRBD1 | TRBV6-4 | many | TGTGCCACCCAGACAGGGGCTCGGTACTTC | CATQTGARYF
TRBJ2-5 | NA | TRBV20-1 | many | TGCAGTGCCTCCGGACCGTACCAAGAGACCCAGTACTTC | CSASGPYQETQYF
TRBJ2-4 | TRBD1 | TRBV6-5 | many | TGTGCCAGCAGTTACAGGACAGGGGGCTTTATAAACATTCAGTACTTC | CASSYRTGGFINIQYF
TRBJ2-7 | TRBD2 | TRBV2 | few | TGTGCCAGCAGTGGGAGCGGGAGCGCCGAAGACGAGCAGTACTTC | CASSGSGSAEDEQYF
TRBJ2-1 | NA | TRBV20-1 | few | TGCAGTGCTAGAGATTTAGGACGCTATGAGCAGTTCTTC | CSARDLGRYEQFF
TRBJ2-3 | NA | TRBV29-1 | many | TGCAGCGTTGCCCAGGGGCTACTCACAGATACGCAGTATTTT | CSVAQGLLTDTQYF
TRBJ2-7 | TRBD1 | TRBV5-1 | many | TGCGCCAGCAGCTTGGCCCCGGGACAGGTTTTATACGAGCAGTACTTC | CASSLAPGQVLYEQYF
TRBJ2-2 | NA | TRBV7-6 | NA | TGTGCCAGCAGCTTAGCCCACCTCGGCACCGGGGAGCTGTTTTTT | CASSLAHLGTGELFF
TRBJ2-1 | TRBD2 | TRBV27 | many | TGTGCCAGCAGTTACGGGACTAGTGGCGATGAGCAGTTCTTC | CASSYGTSGDEQFF
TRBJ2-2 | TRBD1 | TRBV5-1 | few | TGCGCCAGCGGGCCTTGGACAGGGGGCAACACCGGGGAGCTGTTTTTT | CASGPWTGGNTGELFF
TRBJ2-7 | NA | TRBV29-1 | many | TGCAGCGTTATGAAGGGGAGCTACGAGCAGTACTTC | CSVMKGSYEQYF
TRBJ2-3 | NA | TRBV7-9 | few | TGTGCCAGCAGCACAGGGACGTTTTCTAGCACAGATACGCAGTATTTT | CASSTGTFSSTDTQYF
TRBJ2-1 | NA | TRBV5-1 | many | TGCGCCAGCAGTCGGGCGGGTCGCAATGAGCAGTTCTTC | CASSRAGRNEQFF
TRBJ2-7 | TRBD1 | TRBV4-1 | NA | TGCGCCAGCAGCCAAGAGAATGCACCCGGACAGGGTTGGGAGCAGTACTTC | CASSQENAPGQGWEQYF
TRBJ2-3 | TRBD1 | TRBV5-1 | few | TGCGCCAGCAGCTTGGATGTGGACAGGAAAGATACGCAGTATTTT | CASSLDVDRKDTQYF
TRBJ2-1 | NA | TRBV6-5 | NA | TGTGCCAGCAGTTACTCGACGGGCAGCTCCTACAATGAGCAGTTCTTC | CASSYSTGSSYNEQFF
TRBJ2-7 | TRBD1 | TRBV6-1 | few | TGTGCCAGCAGCCGGGCATGGGACAGGGGGCGTGAAGAGCAGTACTTC | CASSRAWDRGREEQYF
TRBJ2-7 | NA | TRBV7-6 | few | TGTGCCAGCAGCTTAACACAGGGACCCACCACCTACGAGCAGTACTTC | CASSLTQGPTTYEQYF
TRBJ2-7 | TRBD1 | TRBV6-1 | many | TGTGCCAATCCGGGACAGTCCTACGAGCAGTACTTC | CANPGQSYEQYF
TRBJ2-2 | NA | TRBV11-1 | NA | TGTGCCAGCAGCCCCGGATTAGGCGGGAAGATCACCGGGGAGCTGTTTTTT | CASSPGLGGKITGELFF
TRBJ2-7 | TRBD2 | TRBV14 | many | TGTGCCAGCAGCCGACTAGCCGGGATCGACGAGCAGTACTTC | CASSRLAGIDEQYF
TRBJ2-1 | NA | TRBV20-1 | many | TGCAGTGCTAGCCAAGGGCTCCCTAACAATGAGCAGTTCTTC | CSASQGLPNNEQFF
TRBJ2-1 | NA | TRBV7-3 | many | TGTGCCAGCAGTCCCGGGGCTGACAATGAGCAGTTCTTC | CASSPGADNEQFF
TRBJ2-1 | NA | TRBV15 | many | TGTGCCACCAGCACAGCGGTCAATGAGCAGTTCTTC | CATSTAVNEQFF
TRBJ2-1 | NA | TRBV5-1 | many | TGCGCCAGCAGCTTGGCCGGGACTCATAATGAACGAAATGAGCAGTTCTTC | CASSLAGTHNERNEQFF
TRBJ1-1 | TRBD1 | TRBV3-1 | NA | TGTGCCAGCAGCTTTTCTGGGACAGCAAACACTGAAGCTTTCTTT | CASSFSGTANTEAFF
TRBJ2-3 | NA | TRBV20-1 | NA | TGCAGTGCTTCCGAGGACTACACAGATACGCAGTATTTT | CSASEDYTDTQYF
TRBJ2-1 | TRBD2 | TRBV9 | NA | TGTGCCAGCAGCAAGACTAGCGGGGTTGGTGAGCAGTTCTTC | CASSKTSGVGEQFF
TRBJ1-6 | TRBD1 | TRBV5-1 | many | TGCGCCAGTAGACAGGGAAATTCACCCCTCCACTTT | CASRQGNSPLHF
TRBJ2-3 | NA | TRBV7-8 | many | TGTGCCAGCAGCTTAGAAGTTAGCGGAAGCACAGATACGCAGTATTTT | CASSLEVSGSTDTQYF
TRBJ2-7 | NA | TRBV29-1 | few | TGCAGCGTTGAAGCTCGGGGCGAGTCTAACTACGAGCAGTACTTC | CSVEARGESNYEQYF
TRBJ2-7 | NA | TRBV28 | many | TGTGCCAGCAGCCCACGGAGATCCGAGCAGTACTTC | CASSPRRSEQYF
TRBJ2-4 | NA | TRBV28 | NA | TGTGCCAGCAGCAAATGGACACAGGGAGAAGAAAACATTCAGTACTTC | CASSKWTQGEENIQYF
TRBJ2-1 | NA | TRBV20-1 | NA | TGCAGTGCTCGCAACCGGCGGGAAGGAATTGAGCAGTTCTTC | CSARNRREGIEQFF
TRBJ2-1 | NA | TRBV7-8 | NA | TGTGCCAGCAGCTTAGTAGAGTCAAGCTCCTACAATGAGCAGTTCTTC | CASSLVESSSYNEQFF
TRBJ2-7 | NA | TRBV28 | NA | TGTGCCAGCAGTCCCACCTTGCCCGGGACCTCGGAGCCCTACGAGCAGTACTTC | CASSPTLPGTSEPYEQYF
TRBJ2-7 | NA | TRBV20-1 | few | TGCAGTGCCAAAAATCCCCGCATGATGATTAATGTCTACGAGCAGTACTTC | CSAKNPRMMINVYEQYF